These 11 T cell receptor beta chains originate from one sample sequenced in a study of blood T cell repertoires in COVID-19. Only in-frame clones appear in the TCRdb table, and some are missing; sequencing was by immunoSEQ multiplex PCR. Found here are more than 300,000 clones, about 90% of them singletons; the top ten hold roughly 1%. Sequenced: peripheral blood. The receptors shown here come from a woman in her forties with COVID-19, enrolled during active disease.

The genes are TRBV11-2 and TRBJ2-3, with 9 bases lining up with TRBD1. CDR1 is SGHAT, CDR2 FQNNGV, per germline. With V trimmed by 5 bases and J by 4 bases, 7 bases remained unmatched. This CDR3 is 15 amino acids long. CDR3 residues: CASSTRDREADTQYF. The CDR3 DNA reads TGTGCCAGCAGCACCCGGGACAGGGAGGCAGATACGCAGTATTTT.

This chain links TRBV10-3 with TRBJ1-1; 8 bases are a match to TRBD1. CDR3 size: 14 residues. The trim removed 5 bases at V and 3 bases at J, leaving 5 bases unmatched. CDR1 is ENHRY, CDR2 SYGVKD, per germline. CDR3 DNA sequence: TGTGCCATCAGTCCGGACAGGGCAGACACTGAAGCTTTCTTT. This sequence encodes CAISPDRADTEAFF.

This sequence joins TRBV28 and TRBJ2-7; D might be TRBD1 (6 bases). The CDR3 sequence is 16 residues long. Germline V gene sequence: CDR1 MDHEN, CDR2 SYDVKM. V lost 5 bases to trimming and J lost 3 bases, with 20 bases between them. CDR3 loop: CASSVHGRDTRYEQYF. The DNA of the CDR3 is TGTGCCAGCAGTGTGCACGGCCGGGACACTCGCTACGAGCAGTACTTC.

This chain uses TRBV27 with TRBJ2-3, with D perhaps TRBD2 (7 bases). Germline CDR1 is MNHEY and CDR2 is SMNVEV (reference sequence). V was trimmed by 5 bases and J by 4 bases, leaving 19 bases between them. The CDR3 is made up of 16 amino acids. In DNA form, the CDR3 reads TGTGCCAGCAGTCCCATTCGTCCGGGGGGCCCAGATACGCAGTATTTT. Translating gives CASSPIRPGGPDTQYF.

The genes are TRBV21-1 and TRBJ1-4. TRBV21-1 is shown as a pseudogene. The CDR3 consists of 17 residues. This CDR3 is CASRTLAGVFRTGKLFF. The CDR3 nucleotides are TGTGCCAGCAGGACGTTGGCGGGTGTGTTCCGAACGGGGAAACTGTTTTTT.

This chain uses TRBV30 with TRBJ2-1; D might be TRBD2 (6 bases). The germline V and J ends were trimmed by 2 bases and 10 bases, with 15 bases remaining between them. This CDR3 is built from 13 residues. Germline CDR1 and CDR2: GTSNPN and SVGIG (reference sequence). The CDR3 reads CAWSMGSGDEQFF. CDR3 DNA sequence: TGTGCCTGGAGTATGGGGTCGGGGGACGAGCAGTTCTTC.

In its sample, this clone was seen once. This chain links TRBV5-1 with TRBJ2-7; weak D call: TRBD1 (6 bases). The CDR3 consists of 15 residues. Per the germline V gene, CDR1 is SGHRS and CDR2 is YFSETQ. V lost 2 bases and J 3 bases, leaving 15 bases between the germline ends. The CDR3 region is CASSLASGTSYEQYF. The CDR3 bases are TGCGCCAGCAGCTTAGCTTCCGGGACAAGCTACGAGCAGTACTTC.

The V and J genes are TRBV10-3 and TRBJ2-6, with TRBD1 matching over 7 bases. V lost 3 bases to trimming and J lost 0 bases; unmatched junction nucleotides: 11. Germline V lookup: CDR1 ENHRY, CDR2 SYGVKD. This CDR3 is built from 19 residues. The CDR3: CAISDPWDRTFSGANVLTF. As DNA, the CDR3 is TGTGCCATCAGTGATCCCTGGGACAGAACATTCTCTGGGGCCAACGTCCTGACTTTC.

The chain has TRBV11-2 and TRBJ2-3, with 7 bases matching TRBD2. The germline V gene has CDR1 SGHAT and CDR2 FQNNGV. The CDR3 loop spans 17 amino acids. The ends lost 2 bases at V and 2 bases at J; junction bases unmatched: 10. Here the CDR3 DNA reads TGTGCCAGCAGCTTAACGTGGGAGGGAGGGGACACAGATACGCAGTATTTT. Its translation: CASSLTWEGGDTDTQYF.

The gene calls are TRBV5-1 and TRBJ2-7; 8 positions agree with TRBD2. This CDR3 comprises 15 residues. The V gene end was trimmed by 0 bases and the J gene end by 6 bases; junction bases not matched to a gene: 8. The germline CDR1 and CDR2 sequences are SGHRS and YFSETQ. The CDR3, as DNA: TGCGCCAGCAGCTTGGACCCAGCGGGAGTGGGCGAGCAGTACTTC. The encoded protein is CASSLDPAGVGEQYF.

The sample holds one count of this clone. V is TRBV19 and J is TRBJ1-1; D gene unclear. The CDR3 is made up of 11 amino acids. The germline gives CDR1 LNHDA, CDR2 SQIVND (reference sequence). V shed 6 bases and J shed 4 bases, with 6 bases lying between them. CDR3 bases: TGTGCCAGTAGAGAGAGCACTGAAGCTTTCTTT. Translation gives CASRESTEAFF.